This T cell receptor beta chain was recovered during a study of cytomegalovirus exposure and HLA in healthy donors. TCRdb keeps only in-frame clones here, not all; method: immunoSEQ multiplex PCR. Of approximately 76,000 clones detected, roughly 95% appear once; the ten largest clones hold 3.3%. The donors were in the approximately 120-subject validation cohort; that cohort was separate from the roughly 730-subject first cohort. This clone was counted a single time. Its antigen is unidentified. J was trimmed by 8 bases and V by 2 bases; bases with no gene match: 7. Germline V gives CDR1 MGHRA, CDR2 YSYEKL. The CDR3 length is 15 residues. Study results and caveats: It was confirmed in vitro that a few of the CMV-associated chains were specific for CMV antigens. Many donors shared some public TCRs, even though most TCR sequences were rare. Reports described diagnosis of cytomegalovirus status by the classifier as highly specific and sensitive.

This chain links TRBV4-1 with TRBJ2-1, with TRBD1 identical over 9 bases. This clonotype was obtained from a woman aged 18-30 years in good health and CMV-seropositive. Source material: PBMCs. CDR3 in amino acids: CASSQTGQGWDEQFF. The CDR3 DNA follows: TGCGCCAGCAGCCAAACCGGACAGGGGTGGGATGAGCAGTTCTTC.